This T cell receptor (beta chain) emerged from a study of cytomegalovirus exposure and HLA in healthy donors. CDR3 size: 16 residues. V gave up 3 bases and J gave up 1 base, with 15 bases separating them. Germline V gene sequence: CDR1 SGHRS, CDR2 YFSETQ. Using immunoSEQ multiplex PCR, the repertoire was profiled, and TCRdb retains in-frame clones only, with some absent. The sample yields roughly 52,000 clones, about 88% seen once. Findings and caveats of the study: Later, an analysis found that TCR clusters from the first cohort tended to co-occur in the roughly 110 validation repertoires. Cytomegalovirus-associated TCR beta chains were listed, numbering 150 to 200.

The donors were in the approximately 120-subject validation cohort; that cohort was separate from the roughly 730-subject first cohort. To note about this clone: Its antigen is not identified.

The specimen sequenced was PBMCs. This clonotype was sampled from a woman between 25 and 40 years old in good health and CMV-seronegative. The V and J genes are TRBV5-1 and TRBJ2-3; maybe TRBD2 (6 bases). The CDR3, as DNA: TGCGCCAGCAGCTCCTCGGGAGTTGAGGGCACAGATACGCAGTATTTT. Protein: CASSSSGVEGTDTQYF.